The source of this T cell receptor (beta chain) is a study of human T cells and chemical hapten exposure. The CDR3 length is 16 residues. Trimming cost V 6 bases and J 8 bases; bases outside gene matches: 13. The V gene's germline CDR1 is LNHDA and CDR2 SQIVND (reference sequence). This clonotype showed up many times. TCRdb redid the calling of the RACE reads with MiXCR, one entry per CDR3 protein. Among 90,000 to 110,000 distinct CDR3 sequences listed, roughly a tenth were seen once. Time point in this sample: patch test 2, 6 weeks after DPC sensitization. The treatment: therapeutic diphenylcyclopropenone sensitization with weekly scalp DPC.

The receptor was derived from a woman aged 40 to 50 with alopecia areata. Some clones in this sample may be carry-over from other donors' samples. The sequencing used whole blood, collected in connection with sensitization to the hapten diphenylcyclopropenone (DPC). The chain is built from TRBV19 and TRBJ1-4, with 9 nucleotides matching TRBD1. CDR3 loop: CASSATRDRVYEKLFF. The CDR3 nucleotides are TGTGCCAGTAGCGCCACGAGGGACAGGGTCTACGAAAAACTGTTTTTT. Full variable domain (outside the CDR3, taken from reference TRBV19 and TRBJ1-4): DGGITQSPKYLFRKEGQNVTLSCEQNLNHDAMYWYRQDPGQGLRLIYYSQIVNDFQKGDIAEGYSVSREKKESFPLTVTSAQKNPTAFYLCASSATRDRVYEKLFFGSGTQLSVL.